Listed below are T cell receptor beta chains from one sample, sequenced in a study of CXCR3-negative and CXCR3-positive naive CD8 T cells. TCRdb re-called the 5' RACE reads and gives one entry per CDR3 protein, without DNA. The listing records 150,000 or so distinct CDR3 sequences. Sequencing was performed on naive CXCR3- CD8+ T cells from blood. Source of these receptors: a human donor in good health. Some clones in this sample may be carry-over from other donors' samples. Each CDR3 is given with its conserved first and last residue.

j_call v_call cdr3_aa
TRBJ2-7 TRBV9 CASSSDAGSEQYF
TRBJ1-5 TRBV12-3/TRBV12-4 CASSSPRSGTLAGVEQPQHF
TRBJ2-1 TRBV7-9 CASRQAAYNEQFF
TRBJ2-1 TRBV19 CATKGIEGYEQFF
TRBJ1-5 TRBV7-9 CASSSQDRVGQPQHF
TRBJ2-7 TRBV27 CASSTWDTAYEQYF
TRBJ2-2 TRBV24-1 CATSDLSPGELFF
TRBJ2-1 TRBV13 CASSLGGFSSYNEQFF
TRBJ1-1 TRBV5-6 CASSWGPNTEAFF
TRBJ1-1 TRBV23-1 CASSQPPTGYTEAFF
TRBJ2-5 TRBV6-4 CASSDAGLAKREETQYF
TRBJ2-1 TRBV28 CASSDGTSAGREVVF
TRBJ2-1 TRBV9 CASSISGRTSYNEQFF
TRBJ2-1 TRBV28 CASSLAHDWYEQFF
TRBJ1-1 TRBV19 CASRFGATEAFF
TRBJ2-5 TRBV10-1 CASSEVGQETQYF
TRBJ2-1 TRBV5-5 CASSPYWAGSSYNEQFF
TRBJ2-1 TRBV7-9 CASSSESGDLTYNEQFF
TRBJ2-1 TRBV28 CASSYLAGEYNEQFF
TRBJ1-1 TRBV5-6 CASSLRHRVAADTEAFF
TRBJ2-7 TRBV11-2 CASSQSLLAGGYEQYF
TRBJ2-1 TRBV28 CASSFWGGNSYNEQFF
TRBJ1-1 TRBV28 CASRPKNTEAFF
TRBJ2-7 TRBV28 CASSLLGGGQGGGYEQYF
TRBJ2-1 TRBV19 CASNGGPEQFF
TRBJ2-1 TRBV2 CASNTEGLAGVVEQFF
TRBJ1-6 TRBV7-9 CASSLGPTQSSYNSPLHF
TRBJ2-5 TRBV29-1 CSVSRVETQYF
TRBJ1-5 TRBV5-6 CASSLGGQINQPQHF
TRBJ2-1 TRBV13 CASSLRTSSHNEQFF
TRBJ1-1 TRBV5-1 CASSRIQGPGNTEAFF
TRBJ2-7 TRBV7-9 CASSLSTESSYEQYF
TRBJ1-1 TRBV4-3 CASSQGLEGTEAFF
TRBJ2-1 TRBV28 CASSRADGGYNEQFF
TRBJ2-1 TRBV28 CASSPSPREGGNEQFF
TRBJ2-7 TRBV29-1 CSVVGQLPPYEQYF
TRBJ1-1 TRBV6-5 CATRLAGATEAFF
TRBJ2-3 TRBV27 CASGRGRKDTQYF